These 30 T cell receptor beta chains were sequenced from one sample in a study of blood T cell repertoires in COVID-19. TCRdb's table, derived via immunoSEQ multiplex PCR, lists solely in-frame clones and lacks some. The sample lists approximately 240,000 clones, about nine tenths occurring once. The sequenced sample consisted of peripheral blood. Source of these receptors: a man younger than 45 with COVID-19, enrolled during active disease.

This clone has just a few counts. The J gene is TRBJ1-1, the V gene TRBV7-3, with 8 positions matching TRBD1. V lost 3 bases to trimming and J lost 2 bases; unmatched junction nucleotides: 5. This CDR3 contains 15 residues. CDR1 and CDR2 from the germline V gene are SGHTA and FQGTGA. CDR3 in amino acids: CASSFSGQGNTEAFF. CDR3 coding DNA: TGTGCCAGCAGCTTTTCCGGACAGGGCAACACTGAAGCTTTCTTT. The complete variable domain, with remaining parts taken from reference TRBV7-3 and TRBJ1-1, reads GAGVSQTPSNKVTEKGKYVELRCDPISGHTALYWYRQSLGQGPEFLIYFQGTGAADDSGLPNDRFFAVRPEGSVSTLKIQRTERGDSAVYLCASSFSGQGNTEAFFGQGTRLTVV.

The chain carries TRBV5-4 and TRBJ2-3; 11 bases are a match to TRBD2. There are 17 residues in the CDR3. Looked up from germline, CDR1 is SGHNT and CDR2 is YYREEE (reference sequence). V lost 1 base to trimming and J lost 1 base; unmatched junction nucleotides: 5. The CDR3 DNA reads TGTGCCAGCAGCTTGACTAGCGGGGGCGGGGGCACAGATACGCAGTATTTT. Its protein is CASSLTSGGGGTDTQYF.

The chain is built from TRBV19 and TRBJ1-1; 9 positions match TRBD1. The ends lost 5 bases at V and 3 bases at J; junction bases unmatched: 4. Per the germline V gene, CDR1 is LNHDA and CDR2 is SQIVND (reference sequence). The CDR3 contains 14 residues. CDR3 residues: CASSRTGADTEAFF. As DNA, the CDR3 is TGTGCCAGTAGTCGGACAGGGGCTGACACTGAAGCTTTCTTT.

The chain joins TRBV4-1 to TRBJ2-6; a possible D gene is TRBD1 (6 bases). CDR1 and CDR2 from the germline V gene are MGHRA and YSYEKL. CDR3 length: 18 amino acids. Trimming took 2 bases from V and 2 from J, leaving 16 bases between them. CDR3 nucleotide sequence: TGCGCCAGCAGCCAACTTGGGGGCGGTTTACCTGGGGCCAACGTCCTGACTTTC. Protein product: CASSQLGGGLPGANVLTF.

This clone appeared a single time. V and J are TRBV6-5 and TRBJ1-1, with a tentative D call TRBD1 (5 bases). Trimming took 8 bases from V and 4 from J, leaving 11 bases between them. CDR1 is MNHEY, CDR2 SVGAGI, per germline. The CDR3 extends over 12 amino acids. DNA of the CDR3: TGTGCCAGCTGGGAGGGGCTCACTGAAGCTTTCTTT. It codes for CASWEGLTEAFF.

The chain couples TRBV6-1 to TRBJ1-1; 9 nucleotides line up with TRBD1. From germline, CDR1 is MNHNS and CDR2 SASEGT. V dropped 3 bases and J dropped 9; count of bases not matched to a gene: 5. The CDR3 consists of 13 residues. The CDR3 spells CASSDPGTGQAFF. The CDR3 DNA reads as TGTGCCAGCAGTGATCCCGGGACAGGGCAAGCTTTCTTT.

The V gene is TRBV7-9, the J gene TRBJ1-2; TRBD1 matches at 7 bases. After removal of 5 bases from V and 6 bases from J, the junction contained 6 bases not matched to a gene. This CDR3 is built from 13 residues. In germline, CDR1 is SEHNR, CDR2 FQNEAQ (reference sequence). The CDR3 is CASSTQTGNGYTF. The CDR3 region has the DNA TGTGCCAGCAGCACCCAGACAGGGAATGGCTACACCTTC.

The chain links TRBV19 to TRBJ1-1; 7 nucleotides line up with TRBD1. This CDR3 comprises 14 residues. V was pared by 9 bases and J by 0 bases, with 7 bases of the junction left unmatched. CDR1 is LNHDA and CDR2 is SQIVND in the germline V gene (reference sequence). CDR3 residues: CASRPGTVNTEAFF. CDR3 DNA sequence: TGTGCCAGCCGTCCCGGGACAGTGAACACTGAAGCTTTCTTT.

The rearrangement links TRBV7-3 to TRBJ1-1, with 7 bases matching TRBD1. CDR1 SGHTA and CDR2 FQGTGA come from the germline V gene. V shed 2 bases and J 4 bases; nucleotides not matched to a gene: 4. The CDR3 covers 14 residues. The CDR3 DNA follows: TGTGCCAGCAGCTTAGCAGGGGGGATCACTGAAGCTTTCTTT. Its protein is CASSLAGGITEAFF.

V and J are TRBV19 and TRBJ1-5; perhaps TRBD1 as D (6 bases). This CDR3 spans 13 amino acids. The V gene lost 3 bases and the J gene lost 7 bases, with 10 bases spanning the gap. Germline lookup yields CDR1 LNHDA and CDR2 SQIVND (reference sequence). This chain's CDR3 is CASSMEGGQPQHF. CDR3 DNA: TGTGCCAGTAGTATGGAGGGGGGGCAGCCCCAGCATTTT. Complete variable domain (other parts from reference TRBV19 and TRBJ1-5): DGGITQSPKYLFRKEGQNVTLSCEQNLNHDAMYWYRQDPGQGLRLIYYSQIVNDFQKGDIAEGYSVSREKKESFPLTVTSAQKNPTAFYLCASSMEGGQPQHFGDGTRLSIL.

This rearrangement joins TRBV5-1 to TRBJ1-1; no clear D gene. The V gene's germline CDR1 is SGHRS and CDR2 YFSETQ. The CDR3 is 15 residues long. V was cut by 3 bases and J by 0 bases, with 12 bases left in between. The CDR3 region is CASSSRASLNTEAFF. The CDR3 region has the DNA TGCGCCAGCAGCTCGAGGGCCAGCCTGAACACTGAAGCTTTCTTT.

The chain joins TRBV9 to TRBJ2-2; 8 bases are a match to TRBD1. V lost 0 bases, J lost 4 bases, and 5 bases stayed unmatched. From germline, CDR1 is SGDLS and CDR2 YYNGEE. There are 16 residues in the CDR3. In DNA, the CDR3 is TGTGCCAGCAGCGTAGCGCAGGGGGCGATCACCGGGGAGCTGTTTTTT. This sequence encodes CASSVAQGAITGELFF.

V is TRBV3-1 (or the pseudogene TRBV3-2) and J is TRBJ1-1; the D gene is possibly TRBD1 (6 bases). CDR3 length: 14 amino acids. CDR1 and CDR2 from the germline V gene are LGHDT and YNNKEL (reference sequence). Trimming stripped 1 base from V and 7 bases from J, with 13 bases between. CDR3 residues: CASSQVPGEGEAFF. In DNA form, the CDR3 reads TGTGCCAGCAGCCAAGTCCCAGGGGAGGGTGAAGCTTTCTTT.

The CDR3 sequence is CASFTGYQPQHF. The CDR3 coding sequence is TGTGCCAGCTTCACAGGGTATCAGCCCCAGCATTTT. This chain links TRBV6-5 with TRBJ1-5; perhaps TRBD1 as D (6 bases). V lost 8 bases to trimming and J lost 5 bases, with 10 bases between them. The CDR3 totals 12 residues. Germline lookup yields CDR1 MNHEY and CDR2 SVGAGI.

The gene calls are TRBV3-1 (or the pseudogene TRBV3-2) and TRBJ1-5; the match to TRBD1 covers 8 bases. CDR1 is LGHDT and CDR2 is YNNKEL in the germline V gene (reference sequence). This CDR3 is built from 15 residues. V gave up 1 base and J gave up 7 bases; unmatched junction bases: 6. This CDR3 reads CASSQGPGGGQPQHF. Written as DNA, the CDR3 is TGTGCCAGCAGCCAAGGGCCAGGGGGCGGCCAGCCCCAGCATTTT.

The chain links TRBV5-1 to TRBJ2-7, with 8 bases matching TRBD2. Germline loops: CDR1 SGHRS, CDR2 YFSETQ. With V trimmed by 2 bases and J by 2 bases, 6 bases remained unmatched. The CDR3 runs 15 residues. The CDR3 spells CASSFTSGATYEQYF. The CDR3 bases are TGCGCCAGCAGCTTTACTAGCGGAGCTACCTACGAGCAGTACTTC.

V is TRBV4-1 and J is TRBJ2-7; 10 positions agree with TRBD1. The germline V gene encodes CDR1 MGHRA and CDR2 YSYEKL. This CDR3 contains 16 residues. Trimming at V came to 2 bases and at J to 5 bases, leaving 9 bases not matched to a gene. CDR3 loop: CASSQLPGTGVHEQYF. DNA of the CDR3: TGCGCCAGCAGCCAACTTCCCGGGACAGGGGTTCACGAGCAGTACTTC.

The rearrangement joins TRBV6-5 to TRBJ1-5; a weak D match, TRBD1 (5 bases). The CDR3 sequence is 13 residues long. CDR1 is MNHEY and CDR2 is SVGAGI in the germline V gene. V lost 6 bases and J 4 bases, leaving 10 bases between the germline ends. CDR3 sequence (DNA): TGTGCCAGCAGCAGACAGAGGAATCAGCCCCAGCATTTT. Translated: CASSRQRNQPQHF.

CDR3 in amino acids: CASSPSPGDSLLRGYTF. In nucleotides, the CDR3 is TGTGCCAGCAGTCCGTCCCCGGGAGACAGCCTGTTGCGTGGCTACACCTTC. The chain couples TRBV6-4 to TRBJ1-2; tentatively, D is TRBD1 (5 bases). This CDR3 is built from 17 residues. Trimming removed 5 bases at V and 7 bases at J, with 26 bases between. Germline lookup yields CDR1 MRHNA and CDR2 SNTAGT.

This chain connects TRBV19 to TRBJ1-2; TRBD1 aligns across 10 bases. Trimming cost V 5 bases and J 0 bases; bases outside gene matches: 6. Germline assignment: CDR1 LNHDA and CDR2 SQIVND (reference sequence). The CDR3 loop spans 16 amino acids. The CDR3 loop reads CASSGTGDPANYGYTF. CDR3 DNA sequence: TGTGCCAGTAGTGGGACAGGGGACCCAGCTAACTATGGCTACACCTTC.

The J gene is TRBJ1-2, the V gene TRBV30; D uncertain. With 4 bases removed from V and 4 bases from J, the gap between germline ends came to 13 bases. CDR3 size: 13 residues. In germline, CDR1 is GTSNPN, CDR2 SVGIG (reference sequence). This CDR3 reads CAWIRGNLYGYTF. For the CDR3, the DNA is TGTGCCTGGATCAGAGGAAACCTCTATGGCTACACCTTC.

V is TRBV29-1 and J is TRBJ1-2; TRBD1 is a possible D gene (5 bases). The CDR3 is 12 amino acids. Per the germline V gene, CDR1 is SQVTM and CDR2 is ANQGSEA. V dropped 4 bases and J dropped 5 bases, with 11 bases sitting between them. The CDR3 protein is CSVARVGYGYTF. The CDR3 DNA reads TGCAGCGTTGCCAGGGTGGGGTATGGCTACACCTTC.

This rearrangement joins TRBV25-1 to TRBJ2-3; 8 bases map to TRBD2. This CDR3 has 16 amino acids. V lost 4 bases and J lost 7; bases outside the gene matches: 13. Per the germline V gene, CDR1 is MGHDK and CDR2 is SYGVNS. Here the CDR3 reads CASSGQTLSGAYTQYF. The CDR3 region has the DNA TGTGCCAGCAGTGGGCAAACCCTTAGCGGGGCATATACGCAGTATTTT.

The chain recombines TRBV4-1 with TRBJ2-7, with TRBD2 as a possible D gene (5 bases). V dropped 2 bases and J dropped 6 bases, with 14 bases sitting between them. The CDR3 is 14 residues long. CDR1 MGHRA and CDR2 YSYEKL come from the germline V gene. CDR3: CASSQLGAGREQYF. In DNA form, the CDR3 reads TGCGCCAGCAGCCAACTCGGTGCGGGCCGCGAGCAGTACTTC.

This chain joins TRBV9 and TRBJ2-1; D not resolved. V lost 3 bases to trimming and J lost 9 bases, with 10 bases between them. The CDR3 loop spans 12 amino acids. Germline-derived CDR1 and CDR2 are SGDLS and YYNGEE. DNA of the CDR3: TGTGCCAGCAGCGCCGCCGGGTCTGAGCAGTTCTTC. It is translated as CASSAAGSEQFF.

The chain combines TRBV9 with TRBJ1-5, with no clear D. V was pared by 0 bases and J by 2 bases, with 12 bases between. The CDR3 consists of 16 residues. In germline, CDR1 is SGDLS, CDR2 YYNGEE. The CDR3 DNA reads TGTGCCAGCAGCGTAGGCGACTCCTGGGGCAATCAGCCCCAGCATTTT. As protein: CASSVGDSWGNQPQHF.

J is TRBJ1-3 and V is TRBV11-2; tentative D call: TRBD1 (6 bases). Germline assignment: CDR1 SGHAT and CDR2 FQNNGV. CDR3 length equals 13 residues. V was trimmed by 5 bases and J by 7 bases, leaving 12 bases between them. This CDR3 is CASSTGFGNTIYF. DNA of the CDR3: TGTGCCAGCAGCACAGGGTTTGGTAACACCATATATTTT.

This rearrangement joins TRBV9 to TRBJ1-4, with TRBD1 identical over 7 bases. Losses at the gene ends were 4 bases for V and 0 bases for J; bases not matched to a gene: 6. Germline CDR1 SGDLS, CDR2 YYNGEE. This CDR3 comprises 16 residues. CDR3 loop: CASSPGTAATNEKLFF. In DNA form, the CDR3 reads TGTGCCAGCAGCCCGGGGACAGCAGCAACTAATGAAAAACTGTTTTTT.

The J gene is TRBJ2-7, the V gene TRBV6-7, with 7 bases matching TRBD1. TRBV6-7 carries the ORF label, with uncertain function. Trimming removed 2 bases from V and 7 bases from J; junction bases left unmatched: 8. This CDR3 is 14 amino acids long. CDR3 residues: CASSYQRQGREQYF. The CDR3 nucleotides read TGTGCCAGCAGTTACCAACGACAGGGTAGAGAGCAGTACTTC.

V and J are TRBV5-1 and TRBJ1-4; 11 positions match TRBD1. The length of the CDR3 is 16 residues. The germline V gene has CDR1 SGHRS and CDR2 YFSETQ. V lost 3 bases and J lost 5; bases outside the gene matches: 6. The DNA of the CDR3 is TGCGCCAGCAGCTGGGGACAGGGGGGGTTGAATGAAAAACTGTTTTTT. Translation gives CASSWGQGGLNEKLFF.